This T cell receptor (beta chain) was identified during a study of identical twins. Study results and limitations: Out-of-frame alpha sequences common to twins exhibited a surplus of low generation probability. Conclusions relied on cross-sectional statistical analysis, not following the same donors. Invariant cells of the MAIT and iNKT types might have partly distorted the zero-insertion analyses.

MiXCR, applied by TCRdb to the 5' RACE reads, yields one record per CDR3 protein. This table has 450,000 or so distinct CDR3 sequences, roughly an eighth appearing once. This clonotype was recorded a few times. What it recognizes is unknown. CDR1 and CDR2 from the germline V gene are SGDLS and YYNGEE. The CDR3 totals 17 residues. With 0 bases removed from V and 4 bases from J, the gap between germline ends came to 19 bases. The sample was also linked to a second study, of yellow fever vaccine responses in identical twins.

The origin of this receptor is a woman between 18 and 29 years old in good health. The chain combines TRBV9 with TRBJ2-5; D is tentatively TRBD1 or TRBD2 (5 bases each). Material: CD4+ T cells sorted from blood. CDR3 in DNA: TGTGCCAGCAGCGTAGGTCCCAGGCCTGTTGGGGGAGAGACCCAGTACTTC. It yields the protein CASSVGPRPVGGETQYF.